This passage covers 27 T cell receptor beta chains from one sample sequenced in a study of blood T cell repertoires in COVID-19. Clones were sequenced by immunoSEQ multiplex PCR, and TCRdb holds only the in-frame ones, with some missing. The sample records hundreds of thousands of clones, just under 90% being singletons. Sequenced: PBMCs or T cells enriched from blood (not recorded which). Receptors originate from a man between 45 and 60 years old who had been exposed to COVID-19.

The chain employs TRBV28 and TRBJ1-1; D remains unclear. This CDR3 has 13 amino acids. The germline gives CDR1 MDHEN, CDR2 SYDVKM. Trimming shortened V by 5 bases and J by 7 bases, and 14 bases separated the two germline ends. The CDR3, as DNA: TGTGCCAGCAGTAAATTCGAGTACTTTGAAGCTTTCTTT. Protein: CASSKFEYFEAFF.

This chain joins TRBV29-1 and TRBJ1-5; the D gene is possibly TRBD1 (6 bases). Trimming cost V 4 bases and J 7 bases, with 14 bases left between them. The germline gives CDR1 SQVTM, CDR2 ANQGSEA. The CDR3 has 13 residues. The CDR3 is CSVAGGADQPQHF. The CDR3 nucleotides are TGCAGCGTTGCTGGGGGCGCTGACCAGCCCCAGCATTTT.

This chain's CDR3 is CASSPNRDHEQYV. The CDR3 DNA reads as TGTGCCAGCTCACCAAACAGGGATCACGAGCAGTACGTC. The chain joins TRBV18 to TRBJ2-7; D might be TRBD1 (6 bases). V was cut by 2 bases and J by 5 bases, with 10 bases left in between. The germline gives CDR1 KGHSH, CDR2 LQKENI. This CDR3 region has 13 residues.

This clone was found once. This chain joins TRBV7-9 and TRBJ1-1; no clear D gene. CDR1 and CDR2 (germline): SEHNR, FQNEAQ (reference sequence). This CDR3 is 13 amino acids long. V lost 5 bases to trimming and J lost 0 bases, with 7 bases between them. Here the CDR3 reads CASSRNMNTEAFF. The CDR3 coding sequence is TGTGCCAGCAGCCGAAACATGAACACTGAAGCTTTCTTT.

The V and J genes are TRBV5-6 and TRBJ1-1, with TRBD1 identical over 10 bases. Germline trimming cut 7 bases from V and 3 bases from J; bases unmatched to any gene: 9. The CDR3 length is 15 residues. CDR1 is SGHDT and CDR2 is YYEEEE in the germline V gene. DNA of the CDR3: TGTGCCAGCGGGCGACAGGGGGCCTATTACACTGAAGCTTTCTTT. This gives the protein CASGRQGAYYTEAFF.

The CDR3: CASSLGLREVREQYF. CDR3 nucleotide sequence: TGTGCCAGCAGCTTAGGTCTCAGGGAGGTGCGCGAGCAGTACTTC. The chain employs TRBV7-9 and TRBJ2-7; TRBD2 is a possible D gene (6 bases). The CDR3 is made up of 15 amino acids. Trimming stripped 1 base from V and 6 bases from J, with 16 bases between. The germline CDR1 and CDR2 sequences are SEHNR and FQNEAQ (reference sequence).

This clone showed up just once. This rearrangement joins TRBV19 to TRBJ1-1; tentative D call: TRBD1 (5 bases). CDR1 is LNHDA and CDR2 is SQIVND in the germline V gene (reference sequence). V was cut by 3 bases and J by 3 bases, with 11 bases left in between. This CDR3 has 14 amino acids. CDR3: CASSIQGADTEAFF. The CDR3 coding sequence is TGTGCCAGTAGTATCCAGGGCGCGGACACTGAAGCTTTCTTT.

The chain links TRBV2 to TRBJ2-1, with 11 positions matching TRBD2. This CDR3 has 16 amino acids. CDR1 and CDR2 from the germline V gene are SNHLY and FYNNEI. After removal of 5 bases from V and 8 bases from J, the junction contained 11 bases not matched to a gene. The CDR3 sequence: CASSTGTSGFLDEQFF. The CDR3 region has the DNA TGTGCCAGCAGTACCGGGACTAGCGGATTCTTGGATGAGCAGTTCTTC.

The rearrangement joins TRBV19 to TRBJ1-3; D remains unclear. The CDR3 is 13 residues long. V gave up 6 bases and J gave up 0 bases, with 6 bases separating them. Germline assignment: CDR1 LNHDA and CDR2 SQIVND (reference sequence). CDR3 protein: CASSRSSGNTIYF. As DNA, the CDR3 is TGTGCCAGTAGCCGGTCCTCTGGAAACACCATATATTTT.

The rearrangement uses TRBV5-1 and TRBJ1-2; D unresolved. There are 14 residues in the CDR3. Germline CDR1 and CDR2: SGHRS and YFSETQ. Trimming removed 5 bases at V and 7 bases at J, with 18 bases between. The CDR3 sequence is CASRVEASVRGYTF. In DNA form, the CDR3 reads TGCGCCAGCAGGGTCGAAGCGTCGGTTCGTGGCTACACCTTC.

Only a few counts were recorded for this clone. The chain combines TRBV11-3 with TRBJ2-7; TRBD2 matches at 10 bases. The CDR3 runs to 14 residues. V was clipped by 5 bases and J by 7 bases; unmatched bases: 8. In germline, CDR1 is SGHNT, CDR2 YENEEA. CDR3 sequence (DNA): TGTGCCAGCAGCGCAGCGGGAGGGTATAGTGAGCAGTACGTC. Translated, it gives CASSAAGGYSEQYV.

The chain joins TRBV5-1 to TRBJ1-6; 9 positions match TRBD1. Per germline, CDR1 SGHRS and CDR2 YFSETQ. V trimming: 4 bases; J trimming: 7 bases; junction bases outside the gene matches: 3. The CDR3 runs to 14 residues. The CDR3 bases are TGCGCCAGCAGCGTGGACAGGGGAAATTCACCCCTCCACTTT. Protein product: CASSVDRGNSPLHF.

This clone has a single count. The rearrangement links TRBV7-9 to TRBJ1-1; D gene ambiguous. Germline V gene lookup returns CDR1 SEHNR and CDR2 FQNEAQ (reference sequence). V dropped 4 bases and J dropped 3 bases, with 9 bases sitting between them. This CDR3 is 13 amino acids long. This CDR3 is CASSSREYTEAFF. CDR3 nucleotides: TGTGCCAGCAGCTCCCGGGAGTACACTGAAGCTTTCTTT.

A single count supports this clone. The rearrangement links TRBV6-5 to TRBJ1-4; TRBD1 agrees at 7 bases. Per germline, CDR1 MNHEY and CDR2 SVGAGI. With 1 base clipped from V and 5 bases from J, the junction kept 4 bases outside the gene matches. The CDR3 covers 15 residues. As DNA, the CDR3 is TGTGCCAGCAGTTACTTACAGGGGTCGAATGAAAAACTGTTTTTT. This gives the protein CASSYLQGSNEKLFF.

J is TRBJ2-1 and V is TRBV29-1; weak D call: TRBD2 (5 bases). This CDR3 comprises 14 residues. Germline CDR1 is SQVTM and CDR2 is ANQGSEA. V was cut by 4 bases and J by 4 bases, with 14 bases left in between. CDR3 sequence: CSVGNPSPYNEQFF. CDR3 DNA: TGCAGCGTTGGGAACCCTAGCCCGTACAATGAGCAGTTCTTC.

The chain combines TRBV28 with TRBJ1-2, with D hard to call. The V gene's germline CDR1 is MDHEN and CDR2 SYDVKM. The CDR3 loop spans 13 amino acids. Trimming removed 3 bases at V and 1 base at J, with 6 bases between. The CDR3 is CASSFGNNYGYTF. The DNA for the CDR3 is TGTGCCAGCAGTTTCGGTAATAACTATGGCTACACCTTC.

The chain links TRBV6-5 to TRBJ1-4; unclear D gene. The germline gives CDR1 MNHEY, CDR2 SVGAGI. V was trimmed by 0 bases and J by 5 bases, leaving 10 bases between them. This CDR3 comprises 15 residues. In DNA, the CDR3 is TGTGCCAGCAGTTACTCGATTGTCGCGAATGAAAAACTGTTTTTT. Protein: CASSYSIVANEKLFF.

The V call is TRBV7-2, the J call TRBJ2-5, with 8 positions matching TRBD2. Looked up from germline, CDR1 is SGHTA and CDR2 is FQGNSA. J gave up 4 bases and V 3 bases, and 10 bases lay outside the gene matches. The CDR3 consists of 16 residues. The CDR3 DNA reads as TGTGCCAGCAGCTTGGGGCTAACGACTAGCGCAGAGACCCAGTACTTC. It is translated as CASSLGLTTSAETQYF. The whole variable domain, filled in from reference TRBV7-2 and TRBJ2-5, reads GAGVSQSPSNKVTEKGKDVELRCDPISGHTALYWYRQSLGQGLEFLIYFQGNSAPDKSGLPSDRFSAERTGGSVSTLTIQRTQQEDSAVYLCASSLGLTTSAETQYFGPGTRLLVL.

The chain employs TRBV5-4 and TRBJ2-1, with TRBD2 as a possible D gene (6 bases). CDR1 and CDR2 (germline): SGHNT, YYREEE (reference sequence). The CDR3 has 15 residues. The V end was cut by 4 bases, the J end by 10 bases, with 21 bases between. The DNA for the CDR3 is TGTGCCAGCAGCAATTCGTGGGCCCGCGGGGTGGAGCAGTTCTTC. It translates to CASSNSWARGVEQFF.

The V gene is TRBV28, the J gene TRBJ1-5; tentative D call: TRBD1 (5 bases). Trimming stripped 6 bases from V and 3 bases from J, with 18 bases between. Per the germline V gene, CDR1 is MDHEN and CDR2 is SYDVKM. CDR3 length: 16 residues. CDR3 sequence: CASREMGRGVNQPQHF. As DNA, the CDR3 is TGTGCCAGCAGAGAGATGGGACGGGGGGTCAATCAGCCCCAGCATTTT.

The chain joins TRBV10-3 to TRBJ1-3; no clear D. The CDR3 loop spans 13 amino acids. In germline, CDR1 is ENHRY, CDR2 SYGVKD. The V and J ends lost 8 bases and 4 bases respectively, with 12 bases between them. CDR3 coding DNA: TGTGCCATCCGCAGCGGCCTAGGAAACACCATATATTTT. Translating it yields CAIRSGLGNTIYF.

The chain links TRBV5-1 to TRBJ1-6; a possible D gene is TRBD1 (6 bases). CDR3 length: 15 amino acids. Germline-derived CDR1 and CDR2 are SGHRS and YFSETQ. V lost 4 bases to trimming and J lost 8 bases, with 16 bases between them. CDR3: CASSLFTGKDSPLHF. The CDR3 nucleotides are TGCGCCAGCAGCCTGTTTACAGGGAAAGATTCACCCCTCCACTTT.

The chain employs TRBV28 and TRBJ2-7, with 7 bases lining up with TRBD1. The length of the CDR3 is 14 residues. V shed 6 bases and J 9 bases; nucleotides not matched to a gene: 14. CDR1 MDHEN and CDR2 SYDVKM come from the germline V gene. CDR3 bases: TGTGCCAGCAGCTACGACAGGGAAGGATTTGGGCAGTACTTC. This translates into CASSYDREGFGQYF. The variable domain in full, completed from reference TRBV28 and TRBJ2-7, reads DVKVTQSSRYLVKRTGEKVFLECVQDMDHENMFWYRQDPGLGLRLIYFSYDVKMKEKGDIPEGYSVSREKKERFSLILESASTNQTSMYLCASSYDREGFGQYFGPGTRLTVT.

The DNA for the CDR3 is TGTGCCAGCAGTTCTCCCCCGGGACATATCTCTGGGGCCAACGTCCTGACTTTC. This sequence encodes CASSSPPGHISGANVLTF. The rearrangement joins TRBV27 to TRBJ2-6; the D gene is possibly TRBD1 (6 bases). Deletions cut 4 bases from V and 0 bases from J, with 16 bases between. This CDR3 is built from 18 residues. Germline V gives CDR1 MNHEY, CDR2 SMNVEV (reference sequence).

The rearrangement joins TRBV7-3 to TRBJ1-2, with a tentative D call TRBD1 (6 bases). The CDR3 sequence is 14 residues long. Germline V gene sequence: CDR1 SGHTA, CDR2 FQGTGA. V dropped 5 bases and J dropped 8 bases, with 18 bases sitting between them. The CDR3 region is CASSPVQGLGGYTF. CDR3 nucleotides: TGTGCCAGCAGCCCAGTTCAGGGGTTGGGAGGCTACACCTTC.

The chain has TRBV7-9 and TRBJ2-6; 7 bases agree with TRBD2. Trimming cost V 5 bases and J 2 bases; bases outside gene matches: 6. CDR1 is SEHNR, CDR2 FQNEAQ, per germline (reference sequence). The CDR3 sequence is 16 residues long. The CDR3 DNA reads as TGTGCCAGCAGCGGGGGGGTCGCAGCTGGGGCCAACGTCCTGACTTTC. It codes for CASSGGVAAGANVLTF.

The CDR3 reads CASSHRGWSSYNEQFF. The CDR3, as DNA: TGTGCCAGCAGCCATCGGGGGTGGAGCTCCTACAATGAGCAGTTCTTC. This chain connects TRBV3-1 (or the pseudogene TRBV3-2) to TRBJ2-1, with D maybe TRBD2 (6 bases). This CDR3 contains 16 residues. V was shortened by 3 bases and J by 0 bases, with 12 bases between the two germline ends. Germline V gene sequence: CDR1 LGHDT, CDR2 YNNKEL (reference sequence).